Below are 13 T cell receptor beta chains sequenced from a single sample in a study of blood T cell repertoires in COVID-19. Only in-frame clones appear in the TCRdb table, and some are missing; sequencing was by immunoSEQ multiplex PCR. Here the sample spans about 340,000 clones, around 88% being singletons. The sequencing input was peripheral blood. These receptors all stem from a man aged 30 to 45 with active or convalescent COVID-19.

The V call is TRBV6-7, the J call TRBJ2-3; TRBD1 agrees at 9 bases. TRBV6-7 is labeled an ORF, and its function is uncertain. Unmatched junction bases numbered 13, after V lost 6 bases and J lost 0 bases. The length of the CDR3 is 18 residues. The CDR3 nucleotides read TGTGCCAGCAGGGGGGGACAGGGACTCCTAAATAGCACAGATACGCAGTATTTT. It encodes CASRGGQGLLNSTDTQYF.

The J gene is TRBJ2-3, the V gene TRBV19; 10 nucleotides align to TRBD1. CDR3 length: 16 amino acids. V shed 1 base, J shed 4 bases, and the junction held 5 bases outside the gene matches. CDR1 is LNHDA and CDR2 is SQIVND in the germline V gene (reference sequence). CDR3 protein: CASSIGDRGGADTQYF. The CDR3 DNA reads TGTGCCAGTAGTATAGGGGACAGGGGAGGGGCAGATACGCAGTATTTT. The full variable domain, in which reference TRBV19 and TRBJ2-3 provide the parts outside the CDR3, is DGGITQSPKYLFRKEGQNVTLSCEQNLNHDAMYWYRQDPGQGLRLIYYSQIVNDFQKGDIAEGYSVSREKKESFPLTVTSAQKNPTAFYLCASSIGDRGGADTQYFGPGTRLTVL.

The chain joins TRBV28 to TRBJ1-6; D is unclear. The CDR3 extends over 12 amino acids. V was pared by 5 bases and J by 9 bases, with 8 bases between. Per the germline V gene, CDR1 is MDHEN and CDR2 is SYDVKM. The CDR3: CASSPFFSPLHF. Written as DNA, the CDR3 is TGTGCCAGCAGTCCTTTCTTTTCACCCCTCCACTTT.

The CDR3 DNA reads TGTGCCAGCAGCCCGAGAGCGGGAGGGGGCACCGGGGAGCTGTTTTTT. Translation gives CASSPRAGGGTGELFF. This chain uses TRBV11-3 with TRBJ2-2; TRBD2 agrees at 10 bases. There are 16 residues in the CDR3. V trimming: 5 bases; J trimming: 4 bases; junction bases outside the gene matches: 7. Germline V gene sequence: CDR1 SGHNT, CDR2 YENEEA.

This chain uses TRBV30 with TRBJ2-5, with 9 bases that match TRBD2. The V gene's germline CDR1 is GTSNPN and CDR2 SVGIG (reference sequence). Trimming took 5 bases from V and 1 from J; bases not matched to a gene: 11. The CDR3 contains 16 residues. The CDR3 DNA follows: TGTGCCTGGGATTTCATGGCGGGAGGGCCCCAAGAGACCCAGTACTTC. This translates into CAWDFMAGGPQETQYF.

This clone turned up a few times. The chain has TRBV6-5 and TRBJ2-7; the match to TRBD1 covers 9 bases. CDR3 length: 12 amino acids. V was pared by 10 bases and J by 2 bases, with 3 bases of the junction left unmatched. The germline V gene encodes CDR1 MNHEY and CDR2 SVGAGI. The CDR3 coding sequence is TGTGCCACCCGGACAGGGGCCTACGAGCAGTACTTC. This gives the protein CATRTGAYEQYF.

This chain uses TRBV25-1 with TRBJ2-7; 8 positions match TRBD2. Germline V lookup: CDR1 MGHDK, CDR2 SYGVNS. The CDR3 extends over 15 amino acids. V was pared by 6 bases and J by 2 bases, with 9 bases of the junction left unmatched. The CDR3 DNA sequence: TGTGCCAGCAGGGGGGAGCGGGAGCATCCCTACGAGCAGTACTTC. Residues: CASRGEREHPYEQYF.

The chain couples TRBV11-1 to TRBJ2-7, with 9 bases matching TRBD2. The CDR3 has 14 amino acids. Germline V gene lookup returns CDR1 SGHAT and CDR2 FQDESV (reference sequence). V gave up 4 bases and J gave up 2 bases; unmatched junction bases: 3. CDR3 sequence reads: CASSYSGGPYEQYF. The DNA of the CDR3 is TGTGCCAGCAGCTATAGCGGGGGACCCTACGAGCAGTACTTC.

The CDR3 DNA reads as TGTGCCACCAGTGATCCTAGCGGGAGCGAGACCCAGTACTTC. This translates into CATSDPSGSETQYF. The V gene is TRBV24-1, the J gene TRBJ2-5, with 10 bases identical to TRBD2. The CDR3 length is 14 residues. Germline CDR1 is KGHDR and CDR2 is SFDVKD. J was trimmed by 5 bases and V by 3 bases; bases with no gene match: 2.

The chain is built from TRBV19 and TRBJ1-2; D is possibly TRBD1 (5 bases). V was trimmed by 5 bases and J by 6 bases, leaving 16 bases between them. Per the germline V gene, CDR1 is LNHDA and CDR2 is SQIVND (reference sequence). The CDR3 is 14 residues long. The CDR3 reads CASSARDFFHGYTF. Written as DNA, the CDR3 is TGTGCCAGTAGTGCCCGGGACTTTTTTCATGGCTACACCTTC.

The rearrangement uses TRBV20-1 and TRBJ2-7; D might be TRBD1 (6 bases). Per germline, CDR1 DFQATT and CDR2 SNEGSKA (reference sequence). V dropped 6 bases and J dropped 9 bases, with 15 bases sitting between them. This CDR3 contains 11 residues. CDR3 sequence reads: CSAPDSLVQYF. The CDR3 DNA reads TGCAGTGCCCCGGACAGCTTGGTGCAGTACTTC.

This clone was counted ten times or more. The chain is built from TRBV14 and TRBJ1-3; D is perhaps TRBD1 (6 bases). With 2 bases removed from V and 4 bases from J, the gap between germline ends came to 12 bases. Per the germline V gene, CDR1 is SGHDN and CDR2 is FVKESK. The CDR3 is 15 residues long. The chain's CDR3 is CASSQLGAPGNTIYF. The DNA for the CDR3 is TGTGCCAGCAGCCAATTGGGGGCTCCGGGAAACACCATATATTTT.

The chain couples TRBV27 to TRBJ2-7, with a possible D match to TRBD2 (6 bases). Between the trimmed V and J ends, which lost 4 bases and 4 bases, there was a span of 11 bases. This CDR3 spans 13 amino acids. Germline CDR1 MNHEY, CDR2 SMNVEV (reference sequence). In nucleotides, the CDR3 is TGTGCCAGCAGTTCCCGGGACTTATACGAGCAGTACTTC. Translated: CASSSRDLYEQYF.